This T cell receptor (beta chain) stems from a study of blood T cell repertoires in COVID-19. Study context: Researchers got acute and convalescent COVID-19 samples from the United States, Italy and Spain. In each case, the material was cDNA or gDNA derived from T cells, B-cell-depleted T cells, or PBMCs.

The assay was immunoSEQ multiplex PCR, and TCRdb's table has in-frame clones only and misses some. This table holds more than 250,000 clones, approximately 88% found once. The CDR3 sequence is 16 residues long. CDR1 is MGHRA, CDR2 YSYEKL, per germline. V was trimmed by 0 bases and J by 1 base, leaving 12 bases between them. Each participant's cohort was designated according to participant-reported clinical history. This clone has more than one count but fewer than ten. Sequenced sample: PBMCs or T cells enriched from blood (not recorded which). The sequence derives from a woman in her 40s with acute COVID-19. The chain uses TRBV4-1 and TRBJ1-2, with D unresolved. CDR3: CASSQEHSQINYGYTF. In DNA form, the CDR3 reads TGCGCCAGCAGCCAAGAGCATAGCCAGATTAACTATGGCTACACCTTC.